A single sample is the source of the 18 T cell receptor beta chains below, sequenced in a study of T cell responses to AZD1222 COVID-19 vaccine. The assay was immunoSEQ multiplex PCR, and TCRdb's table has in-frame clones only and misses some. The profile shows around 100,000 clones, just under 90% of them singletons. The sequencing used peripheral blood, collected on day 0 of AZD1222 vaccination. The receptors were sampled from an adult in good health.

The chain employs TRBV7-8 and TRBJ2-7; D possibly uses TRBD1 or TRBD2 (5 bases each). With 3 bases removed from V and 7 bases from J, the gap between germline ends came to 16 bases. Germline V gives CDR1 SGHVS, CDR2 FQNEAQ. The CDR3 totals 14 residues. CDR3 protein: CASSFLGRSSEQYF. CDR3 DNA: TGTGCCAGCAGCTTTTTGGGACGGAGCTCGGAGCAGTACTTC.

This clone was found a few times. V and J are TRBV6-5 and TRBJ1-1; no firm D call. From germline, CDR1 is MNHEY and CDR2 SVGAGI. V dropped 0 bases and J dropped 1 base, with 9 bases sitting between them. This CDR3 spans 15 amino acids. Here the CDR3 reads CASSYSNNKNTEAFF. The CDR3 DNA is TGTGCCAGCAGTTACTCGAATAACAAGAACACTGAAGCTTTCTTT.

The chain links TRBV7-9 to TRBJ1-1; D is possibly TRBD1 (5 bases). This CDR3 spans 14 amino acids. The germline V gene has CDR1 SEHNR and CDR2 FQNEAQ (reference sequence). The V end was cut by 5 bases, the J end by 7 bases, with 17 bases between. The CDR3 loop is CASSSSGLSREAFF. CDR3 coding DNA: TGTGCCAGCAGCAGCTCGGGACTGTCCCGTGAAGCTTTCTTT.

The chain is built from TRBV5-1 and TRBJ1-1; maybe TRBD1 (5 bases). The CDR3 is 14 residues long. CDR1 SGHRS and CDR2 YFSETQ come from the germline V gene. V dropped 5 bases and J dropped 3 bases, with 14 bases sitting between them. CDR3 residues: CASRGGAADTEAFF. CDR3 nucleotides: TGCGCCAGCAGAGGTGGGGCCGCGGACACTGAAGCTTTCTTT.

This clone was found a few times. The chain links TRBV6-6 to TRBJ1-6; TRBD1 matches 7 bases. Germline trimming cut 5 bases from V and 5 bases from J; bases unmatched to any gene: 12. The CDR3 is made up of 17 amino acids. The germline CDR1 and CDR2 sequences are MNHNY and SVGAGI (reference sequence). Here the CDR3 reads CASSPYPSGGNNSPLHF. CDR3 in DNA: TGTGCCAGCAGTCCTTATCCCTCAGGGGGAAATAATTCACCCCTCCACTTT.

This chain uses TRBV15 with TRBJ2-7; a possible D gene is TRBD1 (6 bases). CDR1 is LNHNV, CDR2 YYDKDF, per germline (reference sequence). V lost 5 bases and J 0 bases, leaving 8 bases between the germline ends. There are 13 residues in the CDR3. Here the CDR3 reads CATSATGSYEQYF. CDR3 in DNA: TGTGCCACCAGCGCGACAGGCTCCTACGAGCAGTACTTC. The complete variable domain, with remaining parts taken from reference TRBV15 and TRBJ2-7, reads DAMVIQNPRYQVTQFGKPVTLSCSQTLNHNVMYWYQQKSSQAPKLLFHYYDKDFNNEADTPDNFQSRRPNTSFCFLDIRSPGLGDTAMYLCATSATGSYEQYFGPGTRLTVT.

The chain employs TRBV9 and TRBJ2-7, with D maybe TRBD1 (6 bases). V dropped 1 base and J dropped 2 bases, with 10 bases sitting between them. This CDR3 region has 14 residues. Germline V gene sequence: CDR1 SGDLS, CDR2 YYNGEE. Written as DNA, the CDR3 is TGTGCCAGCAGCGTAACAGGGAAGGCCTACGAGCAGTACTTC. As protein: CASSVTGKAYEQYF.

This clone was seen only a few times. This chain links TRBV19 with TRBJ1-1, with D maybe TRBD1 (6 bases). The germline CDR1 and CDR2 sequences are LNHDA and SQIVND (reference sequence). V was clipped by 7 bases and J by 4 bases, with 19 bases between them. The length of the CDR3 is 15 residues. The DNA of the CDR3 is TGTGCCAGTACAAACGGCAGGGGCCGGGGCACTGAAGCTTTCTTT. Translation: CASTNGRGRGTEAFF. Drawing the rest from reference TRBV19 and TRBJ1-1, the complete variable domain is DGGITQSPKYLFRKEGQNVTLSCEQNLNHDAMYWYRQDPGQGLRLIYYSQIVNDFQKGDIAEGYSVSREKKESFPLTVTSAQKNPTAFYLCASTNGRGRGTEAFFGQGTRLTVV.

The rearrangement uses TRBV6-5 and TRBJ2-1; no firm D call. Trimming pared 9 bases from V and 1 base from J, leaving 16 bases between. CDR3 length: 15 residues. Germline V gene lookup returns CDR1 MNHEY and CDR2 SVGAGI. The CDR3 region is CASRGAMRSYNEQFF. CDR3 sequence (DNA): TGTGCCAGTCGCGGAGCTATGAGGTCCTACAATGAGCAGTTCTTC.

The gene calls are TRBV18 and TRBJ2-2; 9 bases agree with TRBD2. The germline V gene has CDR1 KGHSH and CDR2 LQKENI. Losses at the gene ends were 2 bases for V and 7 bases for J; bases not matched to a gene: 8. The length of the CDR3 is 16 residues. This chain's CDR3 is CASSPFGTSQVGELFF. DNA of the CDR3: TGTGCCAGCTCACCATTCGGGACTAGCCAGGTCGGGGAGCTGTTTTTT.

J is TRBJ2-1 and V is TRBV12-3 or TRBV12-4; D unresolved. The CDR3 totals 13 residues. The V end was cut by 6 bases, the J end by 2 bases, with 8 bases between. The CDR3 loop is CASSTYTYNEQFF. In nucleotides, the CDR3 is TGTGCCAGCAGCACTTATACCTACAATGAGCAGTTCTTC.

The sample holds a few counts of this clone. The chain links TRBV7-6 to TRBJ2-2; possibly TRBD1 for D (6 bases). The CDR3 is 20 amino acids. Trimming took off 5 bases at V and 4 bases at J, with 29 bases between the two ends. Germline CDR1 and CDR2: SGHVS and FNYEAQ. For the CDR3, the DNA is TGTGCCAGCAGCCCGCAGCGAGGGGGTCGTTCGGCTAGACCCACCGGGGAGCTGTTTTTT. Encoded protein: CASSPQRGGRSARPTGELFF.

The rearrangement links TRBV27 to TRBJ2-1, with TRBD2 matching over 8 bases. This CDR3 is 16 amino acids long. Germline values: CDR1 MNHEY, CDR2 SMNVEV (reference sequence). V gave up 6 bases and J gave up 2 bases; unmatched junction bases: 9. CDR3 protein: CASRGSGTRAYNEQFF. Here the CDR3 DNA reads TGTGCCAGCAGGGGATCCGGGACTAGGGCCTACAATGAGCAGTTCTTC.

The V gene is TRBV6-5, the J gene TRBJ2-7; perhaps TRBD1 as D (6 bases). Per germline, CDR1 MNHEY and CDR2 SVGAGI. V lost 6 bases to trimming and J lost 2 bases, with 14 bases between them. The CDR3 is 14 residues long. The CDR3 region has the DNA TGTGCCAGCAGGCCATCCGGGACACCCTACGAGCAGTACTTC. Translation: CASRPSGTPYEQYF.

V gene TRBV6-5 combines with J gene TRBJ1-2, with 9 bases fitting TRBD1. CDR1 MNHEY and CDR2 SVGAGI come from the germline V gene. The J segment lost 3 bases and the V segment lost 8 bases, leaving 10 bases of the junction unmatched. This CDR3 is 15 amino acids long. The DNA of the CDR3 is TGTGCCAGCGGGACAGGGCCTCAATATGACTATGGCTACACCTTC. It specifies CASGTGPQYDYGYTF.

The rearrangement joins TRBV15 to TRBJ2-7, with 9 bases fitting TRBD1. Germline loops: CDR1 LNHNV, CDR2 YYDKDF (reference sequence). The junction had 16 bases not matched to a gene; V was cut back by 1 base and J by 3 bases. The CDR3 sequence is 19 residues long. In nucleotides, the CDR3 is TGTGCCACCAGCAGAGTGGGGGGTGGGGACAGGGCCCCCATCTACGAGCAGTACTTC. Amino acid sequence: CATSRVGGGDRAPIYEQYF.

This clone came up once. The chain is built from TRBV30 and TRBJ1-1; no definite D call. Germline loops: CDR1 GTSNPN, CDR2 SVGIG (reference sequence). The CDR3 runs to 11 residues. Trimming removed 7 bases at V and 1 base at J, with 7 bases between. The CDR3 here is CAFAGNTEAFF. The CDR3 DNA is TGTGCCTTTGCCGGGAACACTGAAGCTTTCTTT.

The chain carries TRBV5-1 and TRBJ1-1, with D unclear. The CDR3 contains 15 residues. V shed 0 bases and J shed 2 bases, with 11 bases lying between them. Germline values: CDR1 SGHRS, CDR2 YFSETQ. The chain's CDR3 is CASSLEVGANTEAFF. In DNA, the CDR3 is TGCGCCAGCAGCTTGGAGGTCGGAGCAAACACTGAAGCTTTCTTT.